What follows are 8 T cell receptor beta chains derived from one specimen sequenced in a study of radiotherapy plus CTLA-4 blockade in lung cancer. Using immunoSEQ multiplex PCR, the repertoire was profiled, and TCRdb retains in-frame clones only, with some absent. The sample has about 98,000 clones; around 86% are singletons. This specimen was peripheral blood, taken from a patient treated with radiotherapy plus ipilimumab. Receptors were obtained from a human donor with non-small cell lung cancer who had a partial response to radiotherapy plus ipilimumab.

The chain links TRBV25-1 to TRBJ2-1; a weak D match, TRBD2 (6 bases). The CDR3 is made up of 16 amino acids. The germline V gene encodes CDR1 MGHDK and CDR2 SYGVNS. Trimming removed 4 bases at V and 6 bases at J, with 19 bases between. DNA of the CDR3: TGTGCCAGCAGTGGATTCGGGGCGGGGCAGTTCAATGAGCAGTTCTTC. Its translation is CASSGFGAGQFNEQFF.

In DNA form, the CDR3 reads TGTGCCAGCAGCGCGGCGCGGGTGGAAAAACTGTTTTTT. Encoded protein: CASSAARVEKLFF. The chain links TRBV11-2 to TRBJ1-4; D gene ambiguous. Trimming cost V 5 bases and J 8 bases, with 12 bases left between them. Germline V gene lookup returns CDR1 SGHAT and CDR2 FQNNGV. The CDR3 has 13 amino acids.

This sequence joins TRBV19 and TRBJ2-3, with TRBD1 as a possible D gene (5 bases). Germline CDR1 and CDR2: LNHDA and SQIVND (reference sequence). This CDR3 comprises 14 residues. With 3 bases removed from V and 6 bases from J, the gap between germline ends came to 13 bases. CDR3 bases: TGTGCCAGTAGTATCGGGCAGGGTGGTGATACGCAGTATTTT. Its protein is CASSIGQGGDTQYF.

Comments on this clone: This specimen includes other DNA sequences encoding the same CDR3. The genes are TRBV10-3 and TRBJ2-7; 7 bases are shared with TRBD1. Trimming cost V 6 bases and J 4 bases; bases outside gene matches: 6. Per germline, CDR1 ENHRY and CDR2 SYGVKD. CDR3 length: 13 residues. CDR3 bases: TGTGCCATCAGCCGGGACAGAGAGTACGAGCAGTACTTC. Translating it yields CAISRDREYEQYF.

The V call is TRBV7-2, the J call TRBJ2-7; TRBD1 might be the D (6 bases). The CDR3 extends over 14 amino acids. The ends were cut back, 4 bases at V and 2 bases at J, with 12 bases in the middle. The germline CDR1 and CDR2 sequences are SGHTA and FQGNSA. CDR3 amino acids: CASSSWDNAYEQYF. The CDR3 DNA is TGTGCCAGCAGCTCATGGGACAATGCCTACGAGCAGTACTTC.

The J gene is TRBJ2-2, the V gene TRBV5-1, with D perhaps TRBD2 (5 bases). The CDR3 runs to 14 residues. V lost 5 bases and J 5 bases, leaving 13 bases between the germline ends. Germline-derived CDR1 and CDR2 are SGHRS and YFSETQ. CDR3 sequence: CASSTTPGTGELFF. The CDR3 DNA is TGCGCCAGCAGTACTACCCCGGGGACCGGGGAGCTGTTTTTT.

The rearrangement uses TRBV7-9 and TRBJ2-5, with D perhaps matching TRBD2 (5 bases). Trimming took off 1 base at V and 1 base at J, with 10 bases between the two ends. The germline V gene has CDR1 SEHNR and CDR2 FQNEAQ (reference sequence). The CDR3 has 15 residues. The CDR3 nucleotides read TGTGCCAGCAGCTTAGGAGGGCGGATCCAAGAGACCCAGTACTTC. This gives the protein CASSLGGRIQETQYF. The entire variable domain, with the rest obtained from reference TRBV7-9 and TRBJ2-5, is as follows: DTGVSQNPRHKITKRGQNVTFRCDPISEHNRLYWYRQTLGQGPEFLTYFQNEAQLEKSRLLSDRFSAERPKGSFSTLEIQRTEQGDSAMYLCASSLGGRIQETQYFGPGTRLLVL.

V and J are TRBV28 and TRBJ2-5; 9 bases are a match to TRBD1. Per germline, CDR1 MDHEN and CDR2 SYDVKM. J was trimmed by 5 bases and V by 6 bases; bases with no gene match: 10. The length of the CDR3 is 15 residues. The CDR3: CASSRGTGSEETQYF. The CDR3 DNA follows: TGTGCCAGCAGCCGTGGGACAGGGAGCGAGGAGACCCAGTACTTC.